What follows are 23 T cell receptor beta chains derived from one specimen sequenced in a study of T cell changes during pregnancy in multiple sclerosis (dated by TCRdb to between 2018 and 2021). Receptor amplification or capture employed the immunoSEQ multiplex PCR assay. What TCRdb holds here is the immuneACCESS table cut down to in-frame rearrangements. Part of the clones is not present; checked against another copy, under half of the missing clones reflect an unresolved V gene, and the others are unexplained. In all, the sample holds around 19,000 clones, and 87% of those were seen once. Approximately 15% of the sample belongs to the ten largest clones. The sample in question was CD8+ T cells from peripheral blood mononuclear cells, obtained in the third trimester of pregnancy. These TCRs come from a female donor in good health, enrolled as a control in a pregnancy study.

The CDR3 nucleotides read TGTGCCAGCAGTGAGGGTCAGAACACTGAAGCTTTCTTT. This codes for CASSEGQNTEAFF. The V gene is TRBV6-5, the J gene TRBJ1-1; no definite D call. Trimming took 5 bases from V and 1 from J, leaving 8 bases between them. The CDR3 consists of 13 residues. Germline V CDR1 and CDR2: MNHEY, SVGAGI.

The chain has TRBV19 and TRBJ2-7; TRBD1 might be the D (5 bases). The V gene's germline CDR1 is LNHDA and CDR2 SQIVND (reference sequence). V lost 3 bases to trimming and J lost 5 bases, with 14 bases between them. This CDR3 contains 14 residues. The chain's CDR3 is CASSIEGVPDEQYF. CDR3 nucleotide sequence: TGTGCCAGTAGTATCGAAGGGGTCCCCGACGAGCAGTACTTC.

The chain employs TRBV11-2 and TRBJ1-2; 9 positions match TRBD1. CDR1 and CDR2 (germline): SGHAT, FQNNGV. After removal of 5 bases from V and 4 bases from J, the junction contained 8 bases not matched to a gene. The CDR3 contains 15 residues. The CDR3 DNA is TGTGCCAGCAGCACCACAGGGGGCCAAGGCTATGGCTACACCTTC. Protein product: CASSTTGGQGYGYTF.

The chain links TRBV18 to TRBJ2-1; D perhaps matches TRBD1 (6 bases). With 2 bases removed from V and 4 bases from J, the gap between germline ends came to 15 bases. Looked up from germline, CDR1 is KGHSH and CDR2 is LQKENI. The CDR3 is made up of 16 amino acids. CDR3 amino acids: CASSPSAGESYNEQFF. The CDR3 DNA reads TGTGCCAGCTCACCAAGTGCAGGGGAATCATACAATGAGCAGTTCTTC.

The chain joins TRBV7-9 to TRBJ1-1; D gene ambiguous. V lost 4 bases and J 5 bases, leaving 14 bases between the germline ends. The CDR3 is 14 residues long. From germline, CDR1 is SEHNR and CDR2 FQNEAQ (reference sequence). The CDR3 reads CASSSPSGETEAFF. CDR3 in DNA: TGTGCCAGCAGCTCCCCCTCCGGAGAAACTGAAGCTTTCTTT.

This clone was observed a handful of times. The V call is TRBV7-9, the J call TRBJ1-3, with TRBD1 matching over 9 bases. After removal of 5 bases from V and 2 bases from J, the junction contained 10 bases not matched to a gene. The CDR3 totals 17 residues. The germline CDR1 and CDR2 sequences are SEHNR and FQNEAQ (reference sequence). The CDR3 spells CASSPKNRDRAGNTIYF. Written as DNA, the CDR3 is TGTGCCAGCAGCCCAAAAAACCGGGACAGGGCTGGAAACACCATATATTTT.

The chain recombines TRBV2 with TRBJ2-7, with 14 positions matching TRBD2. The ends lost 7 bases at V and 0 bases at J; junction bases unmatched: 8. This CDR3 region has 17 residues. Germline V gene sequence: CDR1 SNHLY, CDR2 FYNNEI. As DNA, the CDR3 is TGTGCCAGCATCCCGGGACTAGCGGGGGAGAGCTCCTACGAGCAGTACTTC. This gives the protein CASIPGLAGESSYEQYF.

The chain combines TRBV27 with TRBJ2-1; 11 bases line up with TRBD2. The germline V gene has CDR1 MNHEY and CDR2 SMNVEV (reference sequence). This CDR3 is 20 amino acids long. Trimming at V came to 7 bases and at J to 2 bases, leaving 19 bases not matched to a gene. The CDR3 nucleotides are TGTGCCAGCATGGGACTAGCGGAGAAATGGTCCCCCCGCCCCTACAATGAGCAGTTCTTC. Residues: CASMGLAEKWSPRPYNEQFF.

The chain is built from TRBV5-1 and TRBJ2-1; possible D gene TRBD1, 6 bases. CDR3 length equals 15 residues. Trimming shortened V by 7 bases and J by 10 bases, and 24 bases separated the two germline ends. Per the germline V gene, CDR1 is SGHRS and CDR2 is YFSETQ. CDR3 nucleotide sequence: TGCGCCAGCCGCCGCGACAGGACCCTGGAAGGGGAGCAGTTCTTC. Residues: CASRRDRTLEGEQFF.

The chain joins TRBV25-1 to TRBJ2-1; D is possibly TRBD2 (7 bases). The CDR3 consists of 15 residues. CDR1 and CDR2 from the germline V gene are MGHDK and SYGVNS. V was trimmed by 3 bases and J by 6 bases, leaving 15 bases between them. The CDR3 reads CASSEGGGDSNEQFF. The CDR3 nucleotides read TGTGCCAGCAGTGAGGGAGGGGGGGACTCCAATGAGCAGTTCTTC.

V gene TRBV5-1 combines with J gene TRBJ1-2; 8 bases align to TRBD1. The CDR3 covers 13 residues. With 3 bases clipped from V and 4 bases from J, the junction kept 2 bases outside the gene matches. Looked up from germline, CDR1 is SGHRS and CDR2 is YFSETQ. The CDR3 DNA sequence: TGCGCCAGCAGCTCAGACAGGGGCTATGGCTACACCTTC. Its protein product is CASSSDRGYGYTF. Full variable domain (missing parts from reference TRBV5-1 and TRBJ1-2): KAGVTQTPRYLIKTRGQQVTLSCSPISGHRSVSWYQQTPGQGLQFLFEYFSETQRNKGNFPGRFSGRQFSNSRSEMNVSTLELGDSALYLCASSSDRGYGYTFGSGTRLTVV.

V is TRBV10-3 and J is TRBJ2-3; 8 bases fit TRBD2. The CDR3 totals 13 residues. Trimming at V came to 6 bases and at J to 3 bases, leaving 2 bases not matched to a gene. Germline V gene lookup returns CDR1 ENHRY and CDR2 SYGVKD. The DNA for the CDR3 is TGTGCCATCAGCGGGAGGGGAACAGATACGCAGTATTTT. Amino acids: CAISGRGTDTQYF.

Details on this clone: The conserved closing phenylalanine or tryptophan is absent in this CDR3, likely reflecting a read error. Because the CDR3's place on the DNA is in doubt, the DNA is left out and the CDR3 is given as listed by TCRdb. This chain's CDR3 is CASSPRRI. V usage is TRBV18 and J usage is TRBJ2-7; TRBD2 was called by the table and not checked on the DNA. From its first to its last residue, the CDR3 has 8 amino acids. Germline V lookup: CDR1 KGHSH, CDR2 LQKENI.

The V and J genes are TRBV11-2 and TRBJ2-7; D is possibly TRBD1 (5 bases). This CDR3 is 13 amino acids long. CDR1 and CDR2 from the germline V gene are SGHAT and FQNNGV. V was cut by 1 base and J by 6 bases, with 10 bases left in between. The CDR3 bases are TGTGCCAGCAGCTTAGGTCAGGGAACCGAGCAGTACTTC. This encodes CASSLGQGTEQYF.

This chain joins TRBV13 and TRBJ2-2; 11 bases line up with TRBD1. CDR1 PRHDT and CDR2 FYEKMQ come from the germline V gene (reference sequence). After removal of 5 bases from V and 6 bases from J, the junction contained 5 bases not matched to a gene. The CDR3 contains 15 residues. In DNA form, the CDR3 reads TGTGCCAGCAGCAGAACGGACAGGGGGCCCGGGGAGCTGTTTTTT. This gives the protein CASSRTDRGPGELFF.

The rearrangement uses TRBV27 and TRBJ2-2, with D perhaps TRBD1 (5 bases). CDR1 and CDR2 from the germline V gene are MNHEY and SMNVEV (reference sequence). This CDR3 is 15 amino acids long. Trimming took 5 bases from V and 2 from J, leaving 12 bases between them. Here the CDR3 DNA reads TGTGCCAGCAGTCAATTAGACAGTAACACCGGGGAGCTGTTTTTT. Residues: CASSQLDSNTGELFF.

The V call is TRBV6-4, the J call TRBJ2-1, with 13 bases identical to TRBD2. The V segment lost 3 bases and the J segment 9 bases; nucleotides outside the gene matches: 8. This CDR3 has 16 amino acids. Germline CDR1 is MRHNA and CDR2 is SNTAGT. The CDR3 coding sequence is TGTGCCAGCAGTGAGGGCACTAGCGGGGGGGCTGGTGAGCAGTTCTTC. Encoded protein: CASSEGTSGGAGEQFF.

The genes are TRBV7-2 and TRBJ1-1; D remains ambiguous. V dropped 2 bases and J dropped 0 bases, with 7 bases sitting between them. The CDR3 sequence is 14 residues long. Germline values: CDR1 SGHTA, CDR2 FQGNSA. CDR3 DNA: TGTGCCAGCAGCTTACTGTCGGTGAACACTGAAGCTTTCTTT. Translating gives CASSLLSVNTEAFF. Full variable domain (outside the CDR3, taken from reference TRBV7-2 and TRBJ1-1): GAGVSQSPSNKVTEKGKDVELRCDPISGHTALYWYRQSLGQGLEFLIYFQGNSAPDKSGLPSDRFSAERTGGSVSTLTIQRTQQEDSAVYLCASSLLSVNTEAFFGQGTRLTVV.

This sequence joins TRBV4-1 and TRBJ2-1, with 12 bases lining up with TRBD2. Germline CDR1 and CDR2: MGHRA and YSYEKL. The V segment lost 2 bases and the J segment 10 bases; nucleotides outside the gene matches: 6. This CDR3 has 15 residues. CDR3 sequence reads: CASSQMASGGVEQFF. The CDR3 DNA is TGCGCCAGCAGCCAAATGGCTAGCGGGGGGGTGGAGCAGTTCTTC.

The rearrangement links TRBV28 to TRBJ2-7, with D possibly matching TRBD2 (6 bases). The V and J ends lost 4 bases and 7 bases respectively, with 17 bases between them. CDR1 is MDHEN and CDR2 is SYDVKM in the germline V gene. The CDR3 spans 14 residues. The CDR3 sequence: CASSSFTLAGEQYF. The CDR3 DNA follows: TGTGCCAGCAGTTCGTTTACGCTTGCGGGGGAGCAGTACTTC.

The chain links TRBV20-1 to TRBJ2-1; D ambiguous. Germline-derived CDR1 and CDR2 are DFQATT and SNEGSKA (reference sequence). The CDR3 sequence is 11 residues long. V gave up 3 bases and J gave up 4 bases, with 4 bases separating them. Here the CDR3 DNA reads TGCAGTGCTAGCGAGTACAATGAGCAGTTCTTC. It translates to CSASEYNEQFF.

The chain combines TRBV4-1 with TRBJ2-5; 7 positions match TRBD1. CDR1 is MGHRA, CDR2 YSYEKL, per germline. The CDR3 runs to 13 residues. J lost 5 bases, V lost 3 bases, and 3 bases had no gene match. The CDR3 reads CASSHGQEETQYF. The DNA for the CDR3 is TGCGCCAGCAGCCATGGACAGGAGGAGACCCAGTACTTC.

The chain has TRBV6-5 and TRBJ1-6; 9 bases map to TRBD1. Per the germline V gene, CDR1 is MNHEY and CDR2 is SVGAGI. V lost 3 bases and J lost 10; bases outside the gene matches: 7. The CDR3 totals 15 residues. CDR3 residues: CASSYRDRDESPLHF. The CDR3 bases are TGTGCCAGCAGTTATCGGGACAGGGATGAGTCACCCCTCCACTTT.